These 15 T cell receptor beta chains were all obtained from the same sample, sequenced in a study of CD8 T cells in Susac syndrome. Reverse transcription of roughly 0.45 to 1 ug RNA used random hexamers. MiXCR was run by TCRdb on the immunoSEQ multiplex PCR reads, yielding one entry per CDR3 protein. Of 45,000 to 55,000 distinct CDR3 sequences detected, approximately 93% appear once; the ten largest clones hold roughly 0.58%. Material: CD8+ T cells from PBMCs. These receptors came from a human donor in good health.

This clonotype was seen more than once but under ten times. The V call is TRBV27, the J call TRBJ2-7; D is possibly TRBD1 or TRBD2 (7 bases each). Germline lookup yields CDR1 MNHEY and CDR2 SMNVEV (reference sequence). This CDR3 is built from 16 residues. V lost 5 bases, J lost 4 bases, and 21 bases lay in between. CDR3 protein: CASSIGLGGGAYEQYF. CDR3 sequence (DNA): TGTGCCAGCAGTATAGGACTAGGGGGCGGGGCTTACGAGCAGTACTTC.

The V gene is TRBV19, the J gene TRBJ2-7, with TRBD2 as a possible D gene (6 bases). Germline V CDR1 and CDR2: LNHDA, SQIVND (reference sequence). The CDR3 loop spans 15 amino acids. Trimming shortened V by 3 bases and J by 9 bases, and 21 bases separated the two germline ends. CDR3 nucleotides: TGTGCCAGTAGTATGTATTTTGTCGGGAGCCAGGGGCAGTACTTC. Its translation is CASSMYFVGSQGQYF.

This chain joins TRBV4-1 and TRBJ2-1, with D perhaps matching TRBD1 (6 bases). The germline gives CDR1 MGHRA, CDR2 YSYEKL. The CDR3 totals 16 residues. V was clipped by 4 bases and J by 3 bases, with 16 bases between them. The CDR3 spells CASSPEQGDLYNEQFF. CDR3 nucleotide sequence: TGCGCCAGCAGCCCTGAACAGGGAGATCTCTACAATGAGCAGTTCTTC.

This clonotype was seen a single time. DNA for the CDR3: TGTGCCAGCAGCTTCGGGACAGCATCCTACGAGCAGTACTTC. Its translation is CASSFGTASYEQYF. The chain couples TRBV5-6 to TRBJ2-7; TRBD1 aligns across 7 bases. V dropped 2 bases and J dropped 1; count of bases not matched to a gene: 3. Germline CDR1 SGHDT, CDR2 YYEEEE. The CDR3 has 14 amino acids.

The rearrangement links TRBV13 to TRBJ2-4; D call uncertain. Deletions cut 0 bases from V and 5 bases from J, with 5 bases between. Germline values: CDR1 PRHDT, CDR2 FYEKMQ (reference sequence). This CDR3 comprises 13 residues. The CDR3, as DNA: TGTGCCAGCAGCTTAGGGCAAGAAAACATTCAGTACTTC. This sequence encodes CASSLGQENIQYF.

The CDR3 DNA reads TGTGCCACCAGCAGAGATGAAAGGGTCCACGAGCAGTACTTC. It translates to CATSRDERVHEQYF. The chain has TRBV15 and TRBJ2-7, with D hard to call. V lost 0 bases, J lost 5 bases, and 11 bases lay in between. Germline V gene lookup returns CDR1 LNHNV and CDR2 YYDKDF (reference sequence). This CDR3 contains 14 residues.

The chain employs TRBV29-1 and TRBJ2-1, with 7 bases fitting TRBD2. From germline, CDR1 is SQVTM and CDR2 ANQGSEA. This CDR3 has 15 amino acids. Trimming at V came to 5 bases and at J to 7 bases, leaving 14 bases not matched to a gene. CDR3 sequence reads: CSVPSPYGRLNEQFF. The CDR3 DNA reads TGCAGCGTTCCGAGCCCCTACGGGAGGTTGAATGAGCAGTTCTTC.

The gene calls are TRBV7-9 and TRBJ2-1; D unresolved. V was clipped by 3 bases and J by 9 bases, with 18 bases between them. Germline V gene lookup returns CDR1 SEHNR and CDR2 FQNEAQ (reference sequence). This CDR3 comprises 15 residues. The CDR3 sequence: CASSLYDRVTPEQFF. In DNA form, the CDR3 reads TGTGCCAGCAGCTTGTATGATAGGGTAACTCCTGAGCAGTTCTTC.

The chain employs TRBV6-5 and TRBJ2-7; 8 bases agree with TRBD2. The V segment lost 5 bases and the J segment 6 bases; nucleotides outside the gene matches: 12. Germline CDR1 is MNHEY and CDR2 is SVGAGI. The CDR3 runs 15 residues. The CDR3 here is CASSPPGGPGREQYF. For the CDR3, the DNA is TGTGCCAGCAGTCCGCCGGGAGGGCCGGGTCGCGAGCAGTACTTC.

On this clonotype itself: The germline gene is not matched at one end of the junction; a read error may be the cause. The CDR3 sequence: CASSYGQVWNF. Written as DNA, the CDR3 is TGTGCCAGCAGTTACGGACAGGTCTGGAACTTC. The J gene is TRBJ2-5, the V gene TRBV27; 7 bases line up with TRBD1. Germline loops: CDR1 MNHEY, CDR2 SMNVEV (reference sequence). This CDR3 is built from 11 residues.

The chain has TRBV13 and TRBJ2-1; 16 bases align to TRBD2. V shed 5 bases, J shed 0 bases, and the junction held 7 bases outside the gene matches. CDR3 length equals 19 residues. CDR1 is PRHDT, CDR2 FYEKMQ, per germline (reference sequence). This CDR3 is CASSPGLAGGPSSYNEQFF. DNA of the CDR3: TGTGCCAGCAGCCCGGGACTAGCGGGAGGGCCGAGCTCCTACAATGAGCAGTTCTTC. The full variable domain, its missing parts supplied by reference TRBV13 and TRBJ2-1, is AAGVIQSPRHLIKEKRETATLKCYPIPRHDTVYWYQQGPGQDPQFLISFYEKMQSDKGSIPDRFSAQQFSDYHSELNMSSLELGDSALYFCASSPGLAGGPSSYNEQFFGPGTRLTVL.

This rearrangement joins TRBV2 to TRBJ1-2; 10 bases match TRBD1. Losses at the gene ends were 3 bases for V and 7 bases for J; bases not matched to a gene: 8. The CDR3 is made up of 15 amino acids. CDR1 is SNHLY and CDR2 is FYNNEI in the germline V gene. The CDR3 DNA reads TGTGCCAGCAGTGATTCCCCGACAGGGGGCTCTGGCTACACCTTC. Its protein product is CASSDSPTGGSGYTF.

This clonotype appeared a single time. The J gene is TRBJ2-7, the V gene TRBV7-9, with D perhaps TRBD2 (6 bases). The germline V gene encodes CDR1 SEHNR and CDR2 FQNEAQ (reference sequence). The germline V and J ends were trimmed by 5 bases and 0 bases, with 14 bases remaining between them. The CDR3 is made up of 15 amino acids. CDR3 coding DNA: TGTGCCAGCAGCCAATCCAGCGGGTCCTCCTACGAGCAGTACTTC. Encoded protein: CASSQSSGSSYEQYF.

The chain recombines TRBV10-3 with TRBJ2-7; TRBD1 aligns across 9 bases. The CDR3 is 12 residues long. Per the germline V gene, CDR1 is ENHRY and CDR2 is SYGVKD. Losses at the gene ends were 6 bases for V and 4 bases for J; bases not matched to a gene: 1. The CDR3 DNA is TGTGCCATCAGGGGACAGGGTTACGAGCAGTACTTC. Encoded protein: CAIRGQGYEQYF.

The gene calls are TRBV12-3 or TRBV12-4 and TRBJ2-7; 8 bases align to TRBD1. V lost 4 bases to trimming and J lost 2 bases; unmatched junction nucleotides: 4. The length of the CDR3 is 14 residues. CDR3 DNA: TGTGCCAGCAGTTCCCGGGACAGGACCTACGAGCAGTACTTC. It is translated as CASSSRDRTYEQYF.